The 25 T cell receptor beta chains reported below all come from one sample, sequenced in a study of shared clonotypes between healthy human individuals. The repertoire was sequenced with immunoSEQ multiplex PCR; TCRdb's copy has only in-frame clones and lacks some. The sample has more than 500,000 clones; approximately 95% are singletons. Positive CCR7 selection of CD45RO-negative cells yielded the naive CD8 cells, and terminally differentiated effector memory CD45RA+ cells were excluded. Sequencing was done on a sample of naive CD8+ T cells sorted from blood. The source is a woman in her twenties or thirties in good health.

This chain joins TRBV19 and TRBJ2-1; TRBD1 is a possible D gene (6 bases). This CDR3 spans 15 amino acids. The germline CDR1 and CDR2 sequences are LNHDA and SQIVND (reference sequence). V lost 3 bases to trimming and J lost 5 bases, with 14 bases between them. CDR3 residues: CASSIFAQGNNEQFF. For the CDR3, the DNA is TGTGCCAGTAGTATCTTTGCACAGGGAAACAATGAGCAGTTCTTC.

The chain employs TRBV6-6 and TRBJ2-7; TRBD1 aligns across 7 bases. This CDR3 is built from 16 residues. In germline, CDR1 is MNHNY, CDR2 SVGAGI (reference sequence). After removal of 2 bases from V and 2 bases from J, the junction contained 9 bases not matched to a gene. CDR3 loop: CASSYPGTEGPYEQYF. The DNA of the CDR3 is TGTGCCAGCAGTTACCCCGGGACAGAAGGGCCCTACGAGCAGTACTTC.

The V gene is TRBV7-8, the J gene TRBJ1-1; D possibly corresponds to TRBD1 (5 bases). The CDR3 has 12 residues. V shed 0 bases and J shed 7 bases, with 6 bases lying between them. Germline loops: CDR1 SGHVS, CDR2 FQNEAQ. CDR3 loop: CASSLAGGEAFF. CDR3 bases: TGTGCCAGCAGCTTAGCGGGGGGTGAAGCTTTCTTT.

This clone appeared once. The rearrangement joins TRBV14 to TRBJ2-1, with 8 bases aligning to TRBD2. The CDR3 covers 14 residues. With V trimmed by 1 base and J by 7 bases, 3 bases remained unmatched. Per the germline V gene, CDR1 is SGHDN and CDR2 is FVKESK. CDR3 sequence (DNA): TGTGCCAGCAGCCAAGTGAGCGGGAGTAATGAGCAGTTCTTC. Its protein product is CASSQVSGSNEQFF. The entire variable domain, with the rest obtained from reference TRBV14 and TRBJ2-1, is as follows: EAGVTQFPSHSVIEKGQTVTLRCDPISGHDNLYWYRRVMGKEIKFLLHFVKESKQDESGMPNNRFLAERTGGTYSTLKVQPAELEDSGVYFCASSQVSGSNEQFFGPGTRLTVL.

The chain links TRBV5-8 to TRBJ2-5, with D maybe TRBD1 (5 bases). CDR3 length equals 13 residues. The V end lost 0 bases, the J end lost 4 bases, and 7 bases lay between the germline ends. CDR1 is SGHTS and CDR2 is YDEGEE in the germline V gene. CDR3 coding DNA: TGTGCCAGCAGCTTGGGGGGCTTAGAGACCCAGTACTTC. Translating it yields CASSLGGLETQYF.

The chain combines TRBV9 with TRBJ1-5; D possibly corresponds to TRBD1 (6 bases). CDR3 length: 15 residues. Germline V gene sequence: CDR1 SGDLS, CDR2 YYNGEE. V gave up 0 bases and J gave up 6 bases, with 13 bases separating them. CDR3 residues: CASSVGGGHGQPQHF. The CDR3 DNA reads TGTGCCAGCAGCGTAGGGGGGGGGCACGGTCAGCCCCAGCATTTT.

On this clone itself: The same CDR3 arises from other DNA sequences in this sample as well. The gene calls are TRBV11-2 and TRBJ2-7; D gene ambiguous. Germline V lookup: CDR1 SGHAT, CDR2 FQNNGV. Trimming stripped 1 base from V and 2 bases from J, with 9 bases between. The CDR3 is 14 residues long. The CDR3 nucleotides read TGTGCCAGCAGCTTAGCCGGCGGAACCTACGAGCAGTACTTC. Its protein is CASSLAGGTYEQYF.

The genes are TRBV27 and TRBJ2-7; D is uncertain. V was shortened by 6 bases and J by 6 bases, with 18 bases between the two germline ends. The CDR3 spans 14 residues. CDR1 and CDR2 (germline): MNHEY, SMNVEV (reference sequence). The CDR3 region has the DNA TGTGCCAGCAGCCCATTTGAAAGTGTGTCCGAGCAGTACTTC. It yields the protein CASSPFESVSEQYF.

This chain joins TRBV4-1 and TRBJ2-1, with TRBD2 identical over 7 bases. CDR3 size: 16 residues. The junction had 4 bases not matched to a gene; V was cut back by 2 bases and J by 0 bases. From germline, CDR1 is MGHRA and CDR2 YSYEKL. The DNA for the CDR3 is TGCGCCAGCAGCCAACGAGCGGGGAGCTCCTACAATGAGCAGTTCTTC. This encodes CASSQRAGSSYNEQFF.

J is TRBJ2-2 and V is TRBV27, with 12 bases fitting TRBD2. CDR1 and CDR2 from the germline V gene are MNHEY and SMNVEV (reference sequence). V gave up 5 bases and J gave up 8 bases; unmatched junction bases: 9. This CDR3 has 16 residues. The CDR3 reads CASSPGTSGSRGELFF. The DNA of the CDR3 is TGTGCCAGCAGTCCCGGGACTAGCGGGTCTAGGGGGGAGCTGTTTTTT.

V is TRBV19 and J is TRBJ2-1, with D perhaps assigned TRBD1 or TRBD2 (5 bases each). V was clipped by 6 bases and J by 0 bases, with 9 bases between them. The CDR3 consists of 14 residues. Looked up from germline, CDR1 is LNHDA and CDR2 is SQIVND (reference sequence). The CDR3 region has the DNA TGTGCCAGTAGGCCAGGGAGCTCCTACAATGAGCAGTTCTTC. Its protein product is CASRPGSSYNEQFF. The full variable domain, with the rest looked up from reference TRBV19 and TRBJ2-1, is DGGITQSPKYLFRKEGQNVTLSCEQNLNHDAMYWYRQDPGQGLRLIYYSQIVNDFQKGDIAEGYSVSREKKESFPLTVTSAQKNPTAFYLCASRPGSSYNEQFFGPGTRLTVL.

The chain is built from TRBV2 and TRBJ2-7; 7 bases match TRBD2. The junction had 1 base not matched to a gene; V was cut back by 8 bases and J by 0 bases. The CDR3 totals 12 residues. The germline gives CDR1 SNHLY, CDR2 FYNNEI. CDR3 loop: CASGGDSYEQYF. The CDR3 DNA follows: TGTGCCAGCGGGGGGGACTCCTACGAGCAGTACTTC.

The chain combines TRBV2 with TRBJ2-1, with D perhaps TRBD1 (6 bases). Germline CDR1 SNHLY, CDR2 FYNNEI. This CDR3 is built from 15 residues. Trimming cost V 4 bases and J 3 bases, with 13 bases left between them. This chain's CDR3 is CASSVVGDNYNEQFF. CDR3 nucleotides: TGTGCCAGCAGTGTAGTAGGGGACAACTACAATGAGCAGTTCTTC.

This sequence joins TRBV13 and TRBJ2-7, with 8 bases identical to TRBD2. The CDR3 loop spans 14 amino acids. Per germline, CDR1 PRHDT and CDR2 FYEKMQ (reference sequence). V was pared by 4 bases and J by 2 bases, with 4 bases of the junction left unmatched. CDR3 sequence reads: CASSSSGLAYEQYF. Here the CDR3 DNA reads TGTGCCAGCAGCTCCTCGGGACTAGCCTACGAGCAGTACTTC.

In DNA form, the CDR3 reads TGTGCCAGCAGTTCGGGACAGTACTACGAGCAGTACTTC. It is translated as CASSSGQYYEQYF. The rearrangement uses TRBV4-2 and TRBJ2-7; 7 positions match TRBD1. This CDR3 is 13 amino acids long. Germline V gives CDR1 LGHNA, CDR2 YNFKEQ. J was trimmed by 3 bases and V by 6 bases; bases with no gene match: 5.

The chain links TRBV5-1 to TRBJ2-7, with TRBD2 identical over 7 bases. Unmatched junction bases numbered 4, after V lost 2 bases and J lost 2 bases. CDR1 is SGHRS, CDR2 YFSETQ, per germline. The CDR3 has 14 amino acids. CDR3: CASSFGGETYEQYF. CDR3 sequence (DNA): TGCGCCAGCAGCTTTGGGGGGGAGACCTACGAGCAGTACTTC.

J is TRBJ1-5 and V is TRBV13; D is undetermined. V shed 5 bases and J shed 6 bases, with 14 bases lying between them. CDR3 length equals 14 residues. Germline assignment: CDR1 PRHDT and CDR2 FYEKMQ (reference sequence). The CDR3 protein is CASSTTAGSQPQHF. CDR3 coding DNA: TGTGCCAGCAGCACTACTGCGGGTAGTCAGCCCCAGCATTTT. Supplemented by reference TRBV13 and TRBJ1-5, the full variable domain reads AAGVIQSPRHLIKEKRETATLKCYPIPRHDTVYWYQQGPGQDPQFLISFYEKMQSDKGSIPDRFSAQQFSDYHSELNMSSLELGDSALYFCASSTTAGSQPQHFGDGTRLSIL.

CDR3 residues: CASSRTALGFNTEAFF. Written as DNA, the CDR3 is TGTGCCAGCAGTAGGACGGCCCTTGGGTTTAACACTGAAGCTTTCTTT. The chain is built from TRBV28 and TRBJ1-1; D not resolved. CDR1 and CDR2 from the germline V gene are MDHEN and SYDVKM. Trimming took off 5 bases at V and 2 bases at J, with 18 bases between the two ends. This CDR3 has 16 residues.

Only one count was recorded for this clone. The chain has TRBV6-5 and TRBJ2-2; no clear D. CDR1 and CDR2 (germline): MNHEY, SVGAGI. Trimming stripped 5 bases from V and 5 bases from J, with 9 bases between. The CDR3 totals 13 residues. The DNA for the CDR3 is TGTGCCAGCAGTGCCGAAGGGACCGGGGAGCTGTTTTTT. It yields the protein CASSAEGTGELFF.

The chain carries TRBV11-1 and TRBJ2-3; D is perhaps TRBD2 (7 bases). Germline CDR1 reads SGHAT; CDR2 reads FQDESV (reference sequence). The CDR3 is 17 amino acids. V was cut by 5 bases and J by 0 bases, with 18 bases left in between. This CDR3 reads CASSPGGGGSSTDTQYF. The CDR3 nucleotides are TGTGCCAGCAGCCCGGGCGGCGGGGGCTCTAGCACAGATACGCAGTATTTT.

The rearrangement links TRBV5-1 to TRBJ2-7; 8 bases are shared with TRBD2. Per germline, CDR1 SGHRS and CDR2 YFSETQ. Trimming at V came to 4 bases and at J to 4 bases, leaving 10 bases not matched to a gene. CDR3 length: 15 amino acids. The CDR3 loop is CASSLVAGTTYEQYF. The CDR3 coding sequence is TGCGCCAGCAGCCTCGTAGCGGGAACCACGTACGAGCAGTACTTC.

The genes are TRBV14 and TRBJ2-7; maybe TRBD2 (5 bases). The CDR3 covers 18 residues. The V gene's germline CDR1 is SGHDN and CDR2 FVKESK. V was cut by 0 bases and J by 4 bases, with 22 bases left in between. The CDR3 is CASSQDPSSGSGWYEQYF. CDR3 DNA sequence: TGTGCCAGCAGCCAAGATCCATCTTCGGGGTCTGGTTGGTACGAGCAGTACTTC.

The chain employs TRBV7-2 and TRBJ2-7, with D possibly TRBD2 on 5 matching bases. The CDR3 sequence is 14 residues long. Between the trimmed V and J ends, which lost 1 base and 2 bases, there was a span of 9 bases. The germline V gene encodes CDR1 SGHTA and CDR2 FQGNSA. The DNA of the CDR3 is TGTGCCAGCAGCTTAGACGGGGTTACCTACGAGCAGTACTTC. Protein sequence: CASSLDGVTYEQYF.

This chain uses TRBV28 with TRBJ2-1, with TRBD2 as a possible D gene (6 bases). Germline V CDR1 and CDR2: MDHEN, SYDVKM. The CDR3 runs to 15 residues. The V end lost 5 bases, the J end lost 0 bases, and 11 bases lay between the germline ends. Here the CDR3 DNA reads TGTGCCAGCAGTCTCGGGAGTCTCTCCTACAATGAGCAGTTCTTC. Its translation is CASSLGSLSYNEQFF.

About this clone: Other DNA sequences in this sample translate to the same CDR3. This chain uses TRBV2 with TRBJ2-7; the D is unclear. There are 13 residues in the CDR3. V was trimmed by 4 bases and J by 0 bases, leaving 7 bases between them. Germline CDR1 and CDR2: SNHLY and FYNNEI. As DNA, the CDR3 is TGTGCCAGCAGTGGACGGAGCTCCTACGAGCAGTACTTC. Translation: CASSGRSSYEQYF.